This TCR beta chain was recovered during a study of blood T cell repertoires in COVID-19. Clones were sequenced by immunoSEQ multiplex PCR, and TCRdb holds only the in-frame ones, with some missing. The sample records fewer than 250,000 clones, approximately 82% being singletons. Between the trimmed V and J ends, which lost 0 bases and 8 bases, there was a span of 3 bases. Per the germline V gene, CDR1 is SGHDT and CDR2 is YYEEEE. The length of the CDR3 is 11 residues. The clonotype comes from a woman between 40 and 50 years old with acute or convalescent COVID-19. The chain uses TRBV5-6 and TRBJ2-1; D ambiguous. Sequencing input: peripheral blood. The chain's CDR3 is CASSLADEQFF. The CDR3, as DNA: TGTGCCAGCAGCTTGGCCGATGAGCAGTTCTTC.